Shown below are 26 T cell receptor beta chains from a single sample sequenced in a study of cytotoxic CD8 clonotypes in ibrutinib-treated CLL. Repertoires were generated with immunoSEQ multiplex PCR, while TCRdb's copy carries only in-frame clones and drops some. The sample shows hundreds of thousands of clones, roughly 70% of them seen only once. Source: PBMCs, taken after 36 months of ibrutinib treatment. These receptors originate from a human donor with chronic lymphocytic leukemia.

The chain has TRBV11-2 and TRBJ2-7; D is unresolved. The CDR3 sequence is 16 residues long. Looked up from germline, CDR1 is SGHAT and CDR2 is FQNNGV. V shed 4 bases and J shed 1 base, with 17 bases lying between them. The CDR3 loop reads CASSSSPAGRSYEQYF. Here the CDR3 DNA reads TGTGCCAGCAGCTCGTCCCCGGCAGGCCGTTCCTACGAGCAGTACTTC.

This clone was counted a single time. This chain links TRBV2 with TRBJ2-7; TRBD2 is a possible D gene (7 bases). Germline CDR1 and CDR2: SNHLY and FYNNEI. Trimming removed 3 bases from V and 4 bases from J, with 22 bases in between. This CDR3 comprises 17 residues. CDR3 amino acids: CASSDSGGAGLMYEQYF. The DNA for the CDR3 is TGTGCCAGCAGTGACTCGGGGGGCGCAGGTCTTATGTACGAGCAGTACTTC.

This CDR3 reads CASSPWTGANEKLFF. The DNA for the CDR3 is TGTGCCAGCTCACCATGGACAGGGGCTAATGAAAAACTGTTTTTT. J is TRBJ1-4 and V is TRBV18; 9 nucleotides match TRBD1. The CDR3 is made up of 15 amino acids. Germline V gene data show CDR1 as KGHSH and CDR2 as LQKENI. J lost 3 bases, V lost 2 bases, and 1 base had no gene match.

This chain uses TRBV19 with TRBJ2-1, with D possibly TRBD2 on 5 matching bases. Germline V lookup: CDR1 LNHDA, CDR2 SQIVND (reference sequence). The V end lost 6 bases, the J end lost 1 base, and 10 bases lay between the germline ends. There are 14 residues in the CDR3. The DNA of the CDR3 is TGTGCCAGTAGGGTTACGGGGTCCTACAATGAGCAGTTCTTC. This sequence encodes CASRVTGSYNEQFF.

This chain links TRBV25-1 with TRBJ1-5; D possibly corresponds to TRBD1 (5 bases). V lost 5 bases, J lost 0 bases, and 11 bases lay in between. Germline V lookup: CDR1 MGHDK, CDR2 SYGVNS. The CDR3 contains 15 residues. The CDR3 DNA sequence: TGTGCCAGCAGTAGACAGCCTAGTAGCAATCAGCCCCAGCATTTT. It is translated as CASSRQPSSNQPQHF.

This sequence joins TRBV2 and TRBJ1-5, with D unresolved. CDR1 and CDR2 (germline): SNHLY, FYNNEI. The CDR3 loop spans 15 amino acids. V was pared by 8 bases and J by 1 base, with 15 bases between. The CDR3 DNA follows: TGTGCCAGCCGGACGGAACCGGGAAGCAATCAGCCCCAGCATTTT. Translation: CASRTEPGSNQPQHF.

The chain combines TRBV29-1 with TRBJ2-7; 8 nucleotides match TRBD1. This CDR3 is built from 15 residues. CDR1 is SQVTM and CDR2 is ANQGSEA in the germline V gene. V dropped 4 bases and J dropped 4; count of bases not matched to a gene: 12. The CDR3 bases are TGCAGCGTTGGGAATCAGGGGGCATTAAGGTACGAGCAGTACTTC. This codes for CSVGNQGALRYEQYF.

This clone occurred once. The V call is TRBV27, the J call TRBJ2-2; D is unclear. The CDR3 is 12 residues long. V was clipped by 5 bases and J by 3 bases, with 4 bases between them. Per the germline V gene, CDR1 is MNHEY and CDR2 is SMNVEV (reference sequence). The CDR3 sequence: CASSPHTGELFF. In DNA, the CDR3 is TGTGCCAGCAGTCCACACACCGGGGAGCTGTTTTTT.

A single count supports this clone. This chain connects TRBV15 to TRBJ1-4; the D is unclear. Trimming shortened V by 5 bases and J by 6 bases, and 13 bases separated the two germline ends. In germline, CDR1 is LNHNV, CDR2 YYDKDF (reference sequence). The CDR3 contains 14 residues. CDR3 bases: TGTGCCACCAGCCCAGAAGTTTATGATGAAAAACTGTTTTTT. Amino acids: CATSPEVYDEKLFF. The full variable domain, rest sourced from reference TRBV15 and TRBJ1-4, is DAMVIQNPRYQVTQFGKPVTLSCSQTLNHNVMYWYQQKSSQAPKLLFHYYDKDFNNEADTPDNFQSRRPNTSFCFLDIRSPGLGDTAMYLCATSPEVYDEKLFFGSGTQLSVL.

This clone was detected a few times. The rearrangement links TRBV18 to TRBJ1-6; tentative D call: TRBD1 (6 bases). The CDR3 sequence is 20 residues long. V gave up 1 base and J gave up 3 bases, with 22 bases separating them. CDR1 and CDR2 (germline): KGHSH, LQKENI. The CDR3 bases are TGTGCCAGCTCACCACGCAGGCGGGACACAGGGATCCTCTATAATTCACCCCTCCACTTT. The encoded protein is CASSPRRRDTGILYNSPLHF.

The chain is built from TRBV7-9 and TRBJ2-3; 9 nucleotides match TRBD2. Germline CDR1 SEHNR, CDR2 FQNEAQ (reference sequence). V shed 3 bases, J shed 6 bases, and the junction held 10 bases outside the gene matches. The CDR3 contains 16 residues. CDR3 in DNA: TGTGCCAGCAGCTTGGGATGGCTAGCGGGAACCGATACGCAGTATTTT. This encodes CASSLGWLAGTDTQYF.

In its sample, this clone was seen once. The chain is built from TRBV7-9 and TRBJ1-5; D is uncertain. CDR1 is SEHNR, CDR2 FQNEAQ, per germline (reference sequence). The V end was cut by 0 bases, the J end by 7 bases, with 4 bases between. This CDR3 is 12 amino acids long. The CDR3 loop is CASSLAGQPQHF. The CDR3 coding sequence is TGTGCCAGCAGCTTAGCTGGCCAGCCCCAGCATTTT.

This clone appeared once. The chain employs TRBV6-5 and TRBJ1-5; 9 nucleotides match TRBD1. Unmatched junction bases numbered 5, after V lost 7 bases and J lost 1 base. Germline V gene data show CDR1 as MNHEY and CDR2 as SVGAGI. CDR3 size: 15 residues. DNA of the CDR3: TGTGCCAGCACTTGGGACAGGGCGAGCAATCAGCCCCAGCATTTT. Residues: CASTWDRASNQPQHF.

The chain employs TRBV4-3 and TRBJ2-7; 13 nucleotides line up with TRBD2. Germline V gene sequence: CDR1 LGHNA, CDR2 YSLEER. This CDR3 comprises 17 residues. Trimming at V came to 0 bases and at J to 3 bases, leaving 5 bases not matched to a gene. The DNA for the CDR3 is TGCGCCAGCAGCCAAGAATCCGGGACTAGCGGGAACTACGAGCAGTACTTC. It specifies CASSQESGTSGNYEQYF.

The V gene is TRBV11-3, the J gene TRBJ2-1; 7 nucleotides line up with TRBD2. Trimming took 1 base from V and 7 from J; bases not matched to a gene: 1. Germline V gene data show CDR1 as SGHNT and CDR2 as YENEEA. This CDR3 is built from 13 residues. CDR3 in DNA: TGTGCCAGCAGCTTAGGGCGGGAGAATGAGCAGTTCTTC. Residues: CASSLGRENEQFF.

This clone was seen just once. V and J are TRBV4-1 and TRBJ2-7; D is perhaps TRBD1 (6 bases). Trimming stripped 2 bases from V and 3 bases from J, with 14 bases between. This CDR3 has 15 residues. Germline V gives CDR1 MGHRA, CDR2 YSYEKL. As DNA, the CDR3 is TGCGCCAGCAGCCAACCTGACAGGCCCAACTACGAGCAGTACTTC. It yields the protein CASSQPDRPNYEQYF.

V and J are TRBV9 and TRBJ1-2; tentative D call: TRBD1 (6 bases). This CDR3 region has 16 residues. Between the trimmed V and J ends, which lost 5 bases and 4 bases, there was a span of 21 bases. Germline loops: CDR1 SGDLS, CDR2 YYNGEE. The CDR3 bases are TGTGCCAGCAGTTCCCCCCCAGGGGCCGATTTCTATGGCTACACCTTC. Its protein is CASSSPPGADFYGYTF. The full variable domain, rest sourced from reference TRBV9 and TRBJ1-2, is DSGVTQTPKHLITATGQRVTLRCSPRSGDLSVYWYQQSLDQGLQFLIQYYNGEERAKGNILERFSAQQFPDLHSELNLSSLELGDSALYFCASSSPPGADFYGYTFGSGTRLTVV.

The chain has TRBV5-1 and TRBJ2-1, with 8 bases matching TRBD2. CDR1 and CDR2 (germline): SGHRS, YFSETQ. V was clipped by 5 bases and J by 5 bases; unmatched bases: 9. The CDR3 is 15 residues long. CDR3 loop: CASRGGVSGDNEQFF. The CDR3 DNA follows: TGCGCCAGCAGGGGTGGGGTTAGCGGGGACAATGAGCAGTTCTTC.

The rearrangement links TRBV15 to TRBJ1-2; TRBD1 aligns across 8 bases. The CDR3 is made up of 17 amino acids. After removal of 2 bases from V and 6 bases from J, the junction contained 14 bases not matched to a gene. Germline CDR1 LNHNV, CDR2 YYDKDF (reference sequence). The CDR3 loop is CATSRFDRGGIWHGYTF. The CDR3 DNA follows: TGTGCCACCAGCAGATTCGACAGGGGTGGAATATGGCATGGCTACACCTTC. The variable domain in full, completed from reference TRBV15 and TRBJ1-2, reads DAMVIQNPRYQVTQFGKPVTLSCSQTLNHNVMYWYQQKSSQAPKLLFHYYDKDFNNEADTPDNFQSRRPNTSFCFLDIRSPGLGDTAMYLCATSRFDRGGIWHGYTFGSGTRLTVV.

This clone was seen more than once but under ten times. Other DNA sequences of this sample code for an identical CDR3. This chain joins TRBV29-1 and TRBJ1-2; 9 bases line up with TRBD1. The CDR3 is 12 amino acids. The V gene's germline CDR1 is SQVTM and CDR2 ANQGSEA. V shed 6 bases, J shed 6 bases, and the junction held 5 bases outside the gene matches. This CDR3 is CSVRDRVNGYTF. The CDR3 DNA is TGCAGCGTCCGGGACAGGGTGAATGGCTACACCTTC.

This chain links TRBV13 with TRBJ2-1; 8 bases line up with TRBD2. Per the germline V gene, CDR1 is PRHDT and CDR2 is FYEKMQ (reference sequence). The CDR3 length is 16 residues. Trimming removed 8 bases from V and 7 bases from J; junction bases left unmatched: 16. The CDR3 region has the DNA TGTGCCAGCCAACCCCGGGGGGTAGCGGGATCAAATGAGCAGTTCTTC. Amino acid sequence: CASQPRGVAGSNEQFF.

Only a few counts were recorded for this clone. The V gene is TRBV18, the J gene TRBJ2-1; D may be TRBD2 (6 bases). Trimming took off 8 bases at V and 6 bases at J, with 14 bases between the two ends. Germline values: CDR1 KGHSH, CDR2 LQKENI. CDR3 length: 13 amino acids. CDR3 sequence (DNA): TGTGCCAGCCTGCAAGCGGGTATCAATGAGCAGTTCTTC. This codes for CASLQAGINEQFF.

The V gene is TRBV6-1, the J gene TRBJ1-5; 10 nucleotides line up with TRBD1. Germline assignment: CDR1 MNHNS and CDR2 SASEGT. There are 16 residues in the CDR3. The trim removed 4 bases at V and 2 bases at J, leaving 5 bases unmatched. CDR3 DNA: TGTGCCAGCAGTGGACAGGGGGCTGTTGGCAATCAGCCCCAGCATTTT. Translating gives CASSGQGAVGNQPQHF.

This chain joins TRBV11-2 and TRBJ1-2; TRBD1 matches 9 bases. With V trimmed by 5 bases and J by 5 bases, 9 bases remained unmatched. Per germline, CDR1 SGHAT and CDR2 FQNNGV. This CDR3 is 15 amino acids long. CDR3 nucleotides: TGTGCCAGCAGCCCAGGGACAGGGTATGCGTATGGCTACACCTTC. This translates into CASSPGTGYAYGYTF.

The chain carries TRBV10-3 and TRBJ2-7; 9 bases are shared with TRBD1. V gave up 5 bases and J gave up 3 bases; unmatched junction bases: 8. CDR3 size: 15 residues. Germline CDR1 ENHRY, CDR2 SYGVKD. The DNA for the CDR3 is TGTGCCATCAGTCTGTCGGGACAGGGCCGCTACGAGCAGTACTTC. This codes for CAISLSGQGRYEQYF.

The CDR3 spells CASSSQTSSYEQYF. The CDR3 bases are TGTGCCAGCAGCTCCCAGACTAGCTCCTACGAGCAGTACTTC. This chain links TRBV11-2 with TRBJ2-7; possibly TRBD2 for D (6 bases). Trimming shortened V by 4 bases and J by 0 bases, and 10 bases separated the two germline ends. The length of the CDR3 is 14 residues. Germline values: CDR1 SGHAT, CDR2 FQNNGV.